A single T cell receptor beta chain is shown here with its context. Only in-frame clones appear in the TCRdb table, and some are missing; sequencing was by immunoSEQ multiplex PCR. The table has about 45,000 clones, about 90% seen once; the top ten hold 0.52%. The record originates from a study of T cell changes during pregnancy in multiple sclerosis. The receptor was isolated from a female donor with multiple sclerosis, enrolled in a pregnancy study. Sequenced here: CD4+ T cells from peripheral blood mononuclear cells, sampled in the third trimester of pregnancy.

The CDR3 nucleotides are TGTGCCAGCAGTCCGGGGACTTTCGGCTACACCTTC. Encoded protein: CASSPGTFGYTF. V is TRBV6-1 and J is TRBJ1-2; possible D gene TRBD1, 5 bases. Germline CDR1 and CDR2: MNHNS and SASEGT. Deletions cut 5 bases from V and 8 bases from J, with 12 bases between. The CDR3 contains 12 residues.